A single sample gave rise to the 16 T cell receptor beta chains below, sequenced in a study of T cells in Graves' hyperthyroidism and ophthalmopathy. Amplification of TCR beta CDR3 regions was performed using RNA transcripts as template. RT-PCR in the first round (using the HTBI primer set) targeted the TCR CDR3. TCRdb passed the multiplex PCR reads through MiXCR, listing each CDR3 protein once. The sample carries some 460,000 distinct CDR3 sequences, 15% to 19% recorded once. Sequenced material: blood. The receptors shown here come from a woman younger than 30 with Graves' hyperthyroidism.

This clonotype was observed a handful of times. The J gene is TRBJ2-6, the V gene TRBV6-1; no clear D. Germline V gene lookup returns CDR1 MNHNS and CDR2 SASEGT. The CDR3 is 15 amino acids. V was cut by 6 bases and J by 4 bases, with 13 bases left in between. The chain's CDR3 is CASRTDPEGANVLTF. The CDR3 DNA is TGTGCCAGCAGAACGGACCCAGAGGGGGCCAACGTCCTGACTTTC.

This clonotype has at least ten counts. The chain is built from TRBV7-8 and TRBJ1-6; a weak D match, TRBD1 (5 bases). This CDR3 contains 17 residues. Germline CDR1 reads SGHVS; CDR2 reads FQNEAQ. V lost 4 bases and J 0 bases, leaving 13 bases between the germline ends. CDR3 DNA sequence: TGTGCCAGCAGCTCTAATCGACAGAGCTCCTATAATTCACCCCTCCACTTT. Amino acids: CASSSNRQSSYNSPLHF.

Remarks on this clonotype: A much larger clone is a single base away; this may be a read error. The J gene is TRBJ2-1, the V gene TRBV20-1, with a possible D match to TRBD2 (5 bases). Germline CDR1 and CDR2: DFQATT and SNEGSKA (reference sequence). Deletions cut 4 bases from V and 5 bases from J, with 15 bases between. The CDR3 totals 14 residues. The chain's CDR3 is CSAKEVTLHNEQFF. The DNA of the CDR3 is TGCAGTGCTAAGGAGGTAACGCTCCACAATGAGCAGTTCTTC.

This clonotype was recorded only once. The chain combines TRBV20-1 with TRBJ1-1; D is uncertain. The CDR3 runs to 14 residues. V lost 3 bases, J lost 1 base, and 12 bases lay in between. Germline V CDR1 and CDR2: DFQATT, SNEGSKA (reference sequence). CDR3 amino acids: CSASRQSRNTEAFF. The CDR3 coding sequence is TGCAGTGCTAGCCGGCAGAGCAGGAACACTGAAGCTTTCTTT.

The chain uses TRBV5-6 and TRBJ2-3; D gene uncertain. Germline V gene sequence: CDR1 SGHDT, CDR2 YYEEEE. The CDR3 contains 17 residues. V gave up 5 bases and J gave up 1 base, with 20 bases separating them. CDR3 nucleotide sequence: TGTGCCAGCAGAGGGCCCCTTTACGAGTGGGGCACAGATACGCAGTATTTT. This codes for CASRGPLYEWGTDTQYF.

This clonotype was picked up many times. This sequence joins TRBV12-3 or TRBV12-4 and TRBJ2-6, with D perhaps matching TRBD1 (6 bases). The CDR3 length is 13 residues. V dropped 7 bases and J dropped 4 bases, with 8 bases sitting between them. CDR3 amino acids: CASTQGGANVLTF. CDR3 DNA sequence: TGTGCCAGCACCCAGGGGGGGGCCAACGTCCTGACTTTC.

This clonotype occurred many times. This chain connects TRBV7-9 to TRBJ2-1; a weak D match, TRBD1 (7 bases). The V and J ends lost 5 bases and 12 bases respectively, with 20 bases between them. There are 14 residues in the CDR3. Germline values: CDR1 SEHNR, CDR2 FQNEAQ (reference sequence). CDR3 bases: TGTGCCAGCAGCGCGGGAACGACAGGGTTCGGGCAGTTCTTC. Translation gives CASSAGTTGFGQFF.

There are many counts of this clonotype. V and J are TRBV6-2 or TRBV6-3 and TRBJ2-6, with D possibly being TRBD1 or TRBD2 (5 bases each). This CDR3 region has 18 residues. The ends were cut back, 4 bases at V and 1 base at J, with 17 bases in the middle. In germline, CDR1 is MNHEY, CDR2 SVGEGT. The CDR3 sequence: CASSSPKQGPSGANVLTF. As DNA, the CDR3 is TGTGCCAGCAGTTCCCCGAAGCAGGGACCTTCTGGGGCCAACGTCCTGACTTTC.

This clonotype was counted many times. The V gene is TRBV6-5, the J gene TRBJ1-1, with TRBD1 as a possible D gene (5 bases). The CDR3 contains 17 residues. The V gene's germline CDR1 is MNHEY and CDR2 SVGAGI. Trimming pared 0 bases from V and 4 bases from J, leaving 18 bases between. The CDR3 nucleotides are TGTGCCAGCAGTTACTCGGGGCGTGGAGGGTGGGTCACTGAAGCTTTCTTT. It translates to CASSYSGRGGWVTEAFF.

The J gene is TRBJ2-7, the V gene TRBV27; TRBD1 matches at 8 bases. The V and J ends lost 3 bases and 4 bases, in that order; junction bases with no gene match: 2. Looked up from germline, CDR1 is MNHEY and CDR2 is SMNVEV (reference sequence). The CDR3 consists of 13 residues. CDR3 DNA sequence: TGTGCCAGCAGTTTGGGACAGGATTACGAGCAGTACTTC. Amino acid sequence: CASSLGQDYEQYF.

The rearrangement uses TRBV4-2 and TRBJ1-5; a possible D gene is TRBD1 (6 bases). This CDR3 region has 16 residues. V shed 0 bases and J shed 6 bases, with 15 bases lying between them. Germline V CDR1 and CDR2: LGHNA, YNFKEQ. The CDR3 reads CASSQDTGHRGQPQHF. CDR3 nucleotide sequence: TGTGCCAGCAGCCAAGATACAGGGCATAGAGGTCAGCCCCAGCATTTT.

This chain links TRBV9 with TRBJ2-2, with D perhaps TRBD1 or TRBD2 (5 bases each). V lost 0 bases and J 5 bases, leaving 8 bases between the germline ends. Per germline, CDR1 SGDLS and CDR2 YYNGEE. The CDR3 has 14 residues. In DNA, the CDR3 is TGTGCCAGCAGCGTAGAAGGGACGACCGGGGAGCTGTTTTTT. It encodes CASSVEGTTGELFF.

This sequence joins TRBV2 and TRBJ1-5, with a possible D match to TRBD1 (6 bases). Germline CDR1 reads SNHLY; CDR2 reads FYNNEI. V dropped 7 bases and J dropped 0 bases, with 10 bases sitting between them. This CDR3 spans 14 amino acids. This CDR3 is CASKTGYSNQPQHF. For the CDR3, the DNA is TGTGCCAGCAAGACAGGTTATAGCAATCAGCCCCAGCATTTT. The variable domain in full, with the rest retrieved from reference TRBV2 and TRBJ1-5, is EPEVTQTPSHQVTQMGQEVILRCVPISNHLYFYWYRQILGQKVEFLVSFYNNEISEKSEIFDDQFSVERPDGSNFTLKIRSTKLEDSAMYFCASKTGYSNQPQHFGDGTRLSIL.

The chain's CDR3 is CASSIGLDTTRDTQYF. CDR3 bases: TGTGCCAGCAGCATTGGACTTGATACGACTCGAGATACGCAGTATTTT. The chain joins TRBV7-8 to TRBJ2-3; possible D gene TRBD2, 5 bases. Germline CDR1 is SGHVS and CDR2 is FQNEAQ. V was trimmed by 5 bases and J by 5 bases, leaving 20 bases between them. The CDR3 has 16 amino acids.

Here the CDR3 DNA reads TGTGCCAGCAGCGTTAGCGGGGGGGCTTATGAGGAGCAGTTCTTC. The encoded protein is CASSVSGGAYEEQFF. V is TRBV9 and J is TRBJ2-1; TRBD2 agrees at 11 bases. Unmatched junction bases numbered 8, after V lost 2 bases and J lost 10 bases. Germline CDR1 is SGDLS and CDR2 is YYNGEE. The CDR3 is made up of 15 amino acids.

The chain links TRBV29-1 to TRBJ1-2; D is perhaps TRBD1 (5 bases). Germline V gene data show CDR1 as SQVTM and CDR2 as ANQGSEA. Trimming pared 7 bases from V and 5 bases from J, leaving 17 bases between. The CDR3 spans 13 residues. Here the CDR3 reads CSARGGAGYGYTF. DNA of the CDR3: TGCAGCGCCCGAGGAGGGGCGGGTTATGGCTACACCTTC.